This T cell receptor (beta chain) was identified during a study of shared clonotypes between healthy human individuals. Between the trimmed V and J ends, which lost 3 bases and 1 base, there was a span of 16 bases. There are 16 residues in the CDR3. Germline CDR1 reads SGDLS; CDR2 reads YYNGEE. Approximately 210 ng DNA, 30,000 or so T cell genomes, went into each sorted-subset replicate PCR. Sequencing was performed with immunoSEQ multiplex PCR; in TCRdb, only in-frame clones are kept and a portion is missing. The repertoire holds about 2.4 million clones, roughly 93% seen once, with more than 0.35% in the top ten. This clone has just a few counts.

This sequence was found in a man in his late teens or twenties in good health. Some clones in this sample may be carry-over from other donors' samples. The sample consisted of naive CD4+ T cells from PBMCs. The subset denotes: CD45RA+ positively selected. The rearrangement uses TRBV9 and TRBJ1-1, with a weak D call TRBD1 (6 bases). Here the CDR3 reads CASSAYEDSANTEAFF. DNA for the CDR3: TGTGCCAGCAGCGCATATGAGGACAGCGCGAACACTGAAGCTTTCTTT.